A selection of T cell receptor beta chains follows, all from one sample in a study of blood T cell repertoires in COVID-19. Measured with immunoSEQ multiplex PCR; TCRdb has only the in-frame clones, and not every one. The repertoire consists of 150,000 to 200,000 clones, with roughly 89% occurring once and the leading ten covering around 5%. Specimen: peripheral blood. These receptors were collected from a human donor in a cohort sampled during active COVID-19. Each CDR3 is given with its conserved first and last residue. A D gene is named only where the DNA matches it firmly. Clone size appears in some rows only: once, few, many, or a class for an expanded clone.

16	TRBV7-2	-	TRBJ1-4	-	CASSLDPLAPNEKLFF	TGTGCCAGCAGCTTAGACCCGCTGGCCCCAAATGAAAAACTGTTTTTT
16	TRBV11-2	-	TRBJ1-2	-	CASSSLTGVKHYGYTF	TGTGCCAGCAGCTCATTGACAGGCGTGAAACACTATGGCTACACCTTC
17	TRBV4-3	once	TRBJ2-3	TRBD1	CASSQGVTGESTDTQYF	TGCGCCAGCAGCCAGGGCGTGACAGGGGAAAGCACAGATACGCAGTATTTT
15	TRBV6-2/TRBV6-3	-	TRBJ1-2	-	CASSYSQGNENGYTF	TGTGCCAGCAGTTACAGTCAGGGTAATGAGAATGGCTACACCTTC
13	TRBV12-3/TRBV12-4	few	TRBJ1-4	-	CASSRGADEKLFF	TGTGCCAGCAGCCGCGGGGCCGATGAAAAACTGTTTTTT
16	TRBV19	-	TRBJ2-3	-	CASSITLPRGTDTQYF	TGTGCCAGTAGTATTACTCTCCCTCGGGGCACAGATACGCAGTATTTT
14	TRBV5-1	-	TRBJ1-2	-	CASSPAGGRYGYTF	TGCGCCAGCAGCCCGGCCGGGGGACGCTATGGCTACACCTTC
21	TRBV14	-	TRBJ2-3	-	CASSKQTGRRPTDLFTDTQYF	TGTGCCAGCAGCAAACAAACCGGTAGACGGCCTACAGACCTCTTCACAGATACGCAGTATTTT
12	TRBV30	-	TRBJ2-7	-	CAWSDGAYEQYF	TGTGCCTGGAGCGACGGGGCCTACGAGCAGTACTTC
19	TRBV5-1	-	TRBJ1-5	TRBD1	CASRGQGVMPRYSNQPQHF	TGCGCCAGCAGAGGGCAGGGGGTCATGCCCCGCTATAGCAATCAGCCCCAGCATTTT
12	TRBV5-4	-	TRBJ2-3	-	CASSKSQDTQYF	TGTGCCAGCAGCAAATCCCAAGATACGCAGTATTTT
14	TRBV5-8	once	TRBJ2-6	-	CASSVPSGANVLTF	TGTGCCAGCAGCGTCCCATCTGGGGCCAACGTCCTGACTTTC
15	TRBV28	-	TRBJ2-1	TRBD2	CASSLAGGTYNEQFF	TGTGCCAGCAGTTTAGCGGGAGGAACCTACAATGAGCAGTTCTTC
15	TRBV27	-	TRBJ2-3	TRBD2	CASGLGLAATDTQYF	TGTGCCAGCGGGTTGGGGCTAGCGGCCACAGATACGCAGTATTTT
13	TRBV7-3	-	TRBJ1-1	-	CASRQGRGTEAFF	TGTGCCAGCAGGCAGGGTCGTGGCACTGAAGCTTTCTTT
14	TRBV6-5	-	TRBJ1-3	TRBD1	CATREGAIGNTIYF	TGTGCCACCAGGGAGGGGGCGATTGGAAACACCATATATTTT
14	TRBV28	-	TRBJ2-7	TRBD1	CASILGTGPYEQYF	TGTGCCAGCATCCTAGGGACAGGGCCCTACGAGCAGTACTTC
12	TRBV12-3/TRBV12-4	once	TRBJ2-7	-	CASSPDSLEQYF	TGTGCCAGCAGCCCAGACAGTCTCGAGCAGTACTTC
15	TRBV19	-	TRBJ2-5	-	CASSIQGGTQETQYF	TGTGCCAGTAGTATTCAGGGCGGTACCCAAGAGACCCAGTACTTC
14	TRBV3-1/TRBV3-2	-	TRBJ1-2	TRBD1	CASSSPDRGYGYTF	TGTGCCAGCTCCTCCCCGGACAGGGGCTATGGCTACACCTTC
15	TRBV28	-	TRBJ2-1	-	CASSLIPGEDNEQFF	TGTGCCAGCAGTTTAATTCCAGGGGAAGACAATGAGCAGTTCTTC
20	TRBV4-2	-	TRBJ2-6	-	CASSQDGNSGHRGEANVLTF	TGTGCCAGCAGCCAAGATGGTAATAGCGGTCACCGGGGAGAGGCCAACGTCCTGACTTTC
15	TRBV4-2	-	TRBJ2-7	TRBD2	CASSPLAGDPYEQYF	TGTGCCAGCAGCCCCCTAGCGGGAGACCCTTACGAGCAGTACTTC
12	TRBV12-3/TRBV12-4	-	TRBJ1-2	-	CASSSPPHGYTF	TGTGCCAGCAGTTCTCCCCCCCATGGCTACACCTTC
14	TRBV2	-	TRBJ2-7	TRBD2	CASRRPGLAYEQYF	TGTGCCAGCAGGAGGCCGGGACTAGCCTACGAGCAGTACTTC
14	TRBV15	-	TRBJ2-7	-	CATSSLRASGEQYF	TGTGCCACCAGCTCTTTGCGGGCCTCGGGCGAGCAGTACTTC
16	TRBV6-6	-	TRBJ2-3	TRBD2	CASSSRRGSTTDTQYF	TGTGCCAGCAGTTCGCGGCGGGGGTCGACCACAGATACGCAGTATTTT
12	TRBV19	-	TRBJ2-7	-	CASKSGNYEQYF	TGTGCCAGTAAGTCAGGGAACTACGAGCAGTACTTC
15	TRBV18	-	TRBJ2-2	-	CASSPSRAHTGELFF	TGTGCCAGCTCACCCTCCAGGGCGCACACCGGGGAGCTGTTTTTT
16	TRBV2	-	TRBJ2-3	TRBD2	CASSLGASGVTDTQYF	TGTGCCAGCAGTTTAGGGGCTAGCGGGGTCACAGATACGCAGTATTTT
15	TRBV7-9	once	TRBJ1-1	TRBD1	CAISQGGQNIPEAFF	TGTGCCATTTCTCAGGGGGGTCAAAATATTCCTGAAGCTTTCTTT
15	TRBV5-5	-	TRBJ1-5	-	CASSLSGDSNQPQHF	TGTGCCAGCAGCTTGTCAGGCGATAGCAATCAGCCCCAGCATTTT